These T cell receptor beta chains were read from a single sample in a study of T cells in Graves' hyperthyroidism and ophthalmopathy. TCRdb reprocessed the multiplex PCR reads with MiXCR, giving one entry per CDR3 protein. The sample holds approximately 530,000 distinct CDR3 sequences, 15% to 20% seen once. Material: blood. These receptors all stem from a man between 40 and 49 years old with Graves' ophthalmopathy. The CDR3 runs from the conserved cysteine through the conserved F or W. The order of the fields is J gene, clone size, D gene, V gene, CDR3 protein, CDR3 DNA. D genes are given only for firm matches. Size values are once, few and many counts, or a class for expanded clones, and some rows have none.

>TRBJ1-3|few|.|TRBV2
CASREQGRGNTIYF
TGTGCCAGCAGAGAGCAGGGGCGCGGAAACACCATATATTTT
>TRBJ1-1|many|.|TRBV12-5
CASGTLGGKGTTEAFF
TGTGCTAGTGGTACACTGGGGGGAAAAGGGACGACTGAAGCTTTCTTT
>TRBJ1-2|many|.|TRBV6-1
CASRSGQFLGYGYTF
TGTGCCAGCAGATCAGGGCAGTTTTTGGGCTATGGCTACACCTTC
>TRBJ2-7|.|.|TRBV3-1
CASSPAESSYEQYF
TGTGCCAGCAGCCCGGCAGAGTCTTCCTACGAGCAGTACTTC
>TRBJ2-1|many|TRBD2|TRBV6-1
CAIVQRGGLEQFF
TGTGCCATCGTTCAGCGGGGAGGTCTTGAGCAGTTCTTC
>TRBJ1-2|many|TRBD1|TRBV27
CASSLGRGKGGYTF
TGTGCCAGCAGTTTAGGCAGGGGGAAGGGTGGCTACACCTTC
>TRBJ2-1|.|.|TRBV19
CASSSSGTQSYNEQFF
TGTGCCAGTAGTAGCTCCGGGACACAATCCTACAATGAGCAGTTCTTC
>TRBJ2-1|few|TRBD2|TRBV7-2
CASRSSGRAGNEQFF
TGTGCCAGCAGATCTAGCGGGAGGGCGGGGAATGAGCAGTTCTTC
>TRBJ2-5|.|.|TRBV20-1
CSAMNRVGKETQYF
TGCAGTGCTATGAATAGGGTGGGGAAAGAGACCCAGTACTTC
>TRBJ2-3|.|.|TRBV9
CASKRGEGGSTDTQYF
TGTGCCAGCAAAAGGGGCGAGGGGGGCAGCACAGATACGCAGTATTTT
>TRBJ2-7|few|TRBD1|TRBV18
CASSPTGNTYEQYF
TGTGCCAGCTCACCGACAGGGAATACCTACGAGCAGTACTTC
>TRBJ2-5|many|TRBD2|TRBV24-1
CATSDPLAGEGKTQYF
TGTGCCACCAGTGATCCCCTAGCGGGAGAGGGAAAGACCCAGTACTTC
>TRBJ2-3|many|.|TRBV27
CASSLSGDTQYF
TGTGCCAGCAGCTTATCCGGAGATACGCAGTATTTT
>TRBJ1-4|many|.|TRBV3-1
CASSQGTEKLFF
TGTGCCAGCAGCCAAGGAACGGAAAAACTGTTTTTT
>TRBJ1-5|few|.|TRBV4-1
CASSQGPDNQPQHF
TGCGCCAGCAGCCAAGGGCCGGACAATCAACCCCAGCATTTT
>TRBJ2-2|.|.|TRBV19
CASSKGRGGFTGELFF
TGTGCCAGTAGTAAGGGGCGGGGCGGCTTTACCGGGGAGCTGTTTTTT
>TRBJ1-2|few|.|TRBV6-1
CASSTVRNYGYTF
TGTGCCAGCAGTACAGTGCGGAACTATGGCTACACCTTC
>TRBJ1-1|many|.|TRBV6-1
CASSRSVGLNTEAFF
TGTGCCAGCAGCCGATCCGTGGGGTTGAACACTGAAGCTTTCTTT
>TRBJ2-2|many|.|TRBV5-1
CASKGALGVRTGELFF
TGCGCCAGCAAAGGGGCCCTTGGGGTGCGCACCGGGGAGCTGTTTTTT
>TRBJ2-5|.|TRBD2|TRBV7-2
CASSLRPSVAGGQETQYF
TGTGCCAGCAGCTTAAGGCCTTCGGTAGCGGGGGGGCAAGAGACCCAGTACTTC
>TRBJ2-2|many|.|TRBV6-1
CASSDIGVPGELFF
TGTGCCAGCAGTGACATTGGGGTTCCCGGGGAGCTGTTTTTT
>TRBJ1-2|.|.|TRBV28
CATSRDKTYGYTF
TGTGCCACTTCCCGGGACAAAACTTATGGCTACACCTTC